This T cell receptor beta chain was profiled in a study of metastatic and nonmetastatic thyroid tumors (TCRdb year 2020). Regarding the research as a whole: For patients with malignant and with benign thyroid disease, the researchers compared repertoires between peripheral blood samples and tumor or nodule tissue samples.

This clone showed up just a few times. The antigen it recognizes is unknown. It has no much larger one-base neighbor in the sample; base qualities were not kept. On the study overall, not on this receptor specifically: In both blood and tumor samples, TCR beta diversity was reported to be significantly higher in malignant tumors than in benign nodules.

No patient had received any treatment before thyroid surgery. The study retrospectively analysed patient clinical samples collected from about 2011 to 2018 using T-cell receptor beta sequencing. V gives up 0 bases and J gives up 1 base, and the segment between their germline ends measures 9 bases. The CDR3 starts with the cysteine, ends with the phenylalanine, and has 14 residues. The DNA shown is the 42-base CDR3, in frame from base 1. CDR1 is given as SQVTM and CDR2 as ANQGSEA, both from the germline V gene. The library was prepared using PCR. TCRdb records Illumina HiSeq 4000 as the sequencer. The TCR beta-chain CDR3 region of each patient was profiled by high-throughput sequencing. In the paper's pipeline: The researchers built a classifier to tell apart papillary thyroid cancer patients with distant metastasis, based on CDR3 differences among clinicopathological groups. The Shannon index was used to assess repertoire diversity, and the Morisita-Horn index was used to assess tumor-blood repertoire similarity. Using fastp trimming at Q25 and MiXCR clonotype assembly, TCRdb reanalyzed the public sequencing data and kept in-frame beta chains. For this entry, the V and J calls and clone size follow TCRdb and not the study's own pipeline. This sample gives some 20,000 clones in total; approximately 24% of them show up just once. The ten largest clones capture approximately 8.1% of the sample.

The sequenced sample was adjacent normal tissue. The V and J genes are TRBV29-1 and TRBJ1-1; the D gene assignment is ambiguous. This TCR was recovered from a female donor with papillary thyroid cancer or a benign thyroid nodule (not recorded which). Some clones in this sample may be carry-over from other donors' samples. The CDR3 region has the sequence CSVEDQEANTEAFF. In nucleotides, the sequence is TGCAGCGTTGAAGATCAAGAGGCGAACACTGAAGCTTTCTTT.